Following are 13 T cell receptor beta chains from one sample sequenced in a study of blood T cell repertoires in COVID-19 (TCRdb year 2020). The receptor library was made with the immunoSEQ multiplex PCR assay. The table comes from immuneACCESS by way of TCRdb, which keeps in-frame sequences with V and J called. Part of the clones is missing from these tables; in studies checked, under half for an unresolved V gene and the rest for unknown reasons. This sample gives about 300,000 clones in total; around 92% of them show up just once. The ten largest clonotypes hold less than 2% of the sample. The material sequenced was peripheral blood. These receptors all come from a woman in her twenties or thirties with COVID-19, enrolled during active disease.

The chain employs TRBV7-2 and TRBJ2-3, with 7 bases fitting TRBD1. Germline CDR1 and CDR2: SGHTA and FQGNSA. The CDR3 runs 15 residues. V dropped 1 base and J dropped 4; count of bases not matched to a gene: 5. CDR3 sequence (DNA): TGTGCCAGCAGCTTAGAATCAGGGACAGCAGATACGCAGTATTTT. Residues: CASSLESGTADTQYF.

Written as DNA, the CDR3 is TGTGCCAGCAGTTCCACGTTTGGCCGTCAGGGGGGGGCCAACGTCCTGACTTTC. It specifies CASSSTFGRQGGANVLTF. The genes are TRBV6-2 or TRBV6-3 and TRBJ2-6, with a tentative D call TRBD1 (6 bases). Trimming took 4 bases from V and 4 from J, leaving 20 bases between them. Germline CDR1 is MNHEY and CDR2 is SVGEGT. CDR3 size: 18 residues.

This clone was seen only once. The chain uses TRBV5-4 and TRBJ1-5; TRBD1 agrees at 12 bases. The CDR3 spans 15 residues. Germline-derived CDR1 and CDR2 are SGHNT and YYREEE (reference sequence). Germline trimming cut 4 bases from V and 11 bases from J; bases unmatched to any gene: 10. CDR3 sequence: CASSTGQGADVTQHF. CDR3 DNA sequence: TGTGCCAGCAGCACGGGACAGGGGGCGGACGTGACCCAGCATTTT.

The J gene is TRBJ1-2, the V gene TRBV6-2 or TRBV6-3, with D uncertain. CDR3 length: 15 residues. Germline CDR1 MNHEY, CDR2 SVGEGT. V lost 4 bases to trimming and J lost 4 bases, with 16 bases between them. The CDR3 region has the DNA TGTGCCAGCAGTTCCATCTCACAGCACAGCTATGGCTACACCTTC. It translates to CASSSISQHSYGYTF.

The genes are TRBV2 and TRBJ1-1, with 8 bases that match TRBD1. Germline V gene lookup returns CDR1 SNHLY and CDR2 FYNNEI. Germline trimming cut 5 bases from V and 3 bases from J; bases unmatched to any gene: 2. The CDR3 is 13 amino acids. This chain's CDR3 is CASSRQGHTEAFF. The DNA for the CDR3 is TGTGCCAGCAGTCGACAGGGGCACACTGAAGCTTTCTTT.

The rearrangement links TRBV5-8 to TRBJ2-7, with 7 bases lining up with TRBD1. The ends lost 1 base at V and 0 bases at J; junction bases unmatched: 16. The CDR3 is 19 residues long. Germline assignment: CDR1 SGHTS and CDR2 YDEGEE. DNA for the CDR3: TGTGCCAGCAGCTTGACTCCCTATGACCCACAGGGGAGCTCCTACGAGCAGTACGTC. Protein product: CASSLTPYDPQGSSYEQYV.

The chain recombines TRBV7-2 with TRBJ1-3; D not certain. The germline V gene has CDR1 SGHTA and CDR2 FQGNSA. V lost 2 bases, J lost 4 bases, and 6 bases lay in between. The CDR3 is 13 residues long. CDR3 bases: TGTGCCAGCAGCTTAATGACAGGAAACACCATATATTTT. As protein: CASSLMTGNTIYF. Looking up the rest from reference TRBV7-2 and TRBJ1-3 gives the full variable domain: GAGVSQSPSNKVTEKGKDVELRCDPISGHTALYWYRQSLGQGLEFLIYFQGNSAPDKSGLPSDRFSAERTGGSVSTLTIQRTQQEDSAVYLCASSLMTGNTIYFGEGSWLTVV.

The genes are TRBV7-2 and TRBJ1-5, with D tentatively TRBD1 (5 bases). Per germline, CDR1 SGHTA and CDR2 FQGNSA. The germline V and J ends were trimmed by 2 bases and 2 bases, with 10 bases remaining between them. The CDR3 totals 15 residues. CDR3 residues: CASSLSPTGNQPQHF. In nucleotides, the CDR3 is TGTGCCAGCAGCTTAAGCCCGACAGGCAATCAGCCCCAGCATTTT.

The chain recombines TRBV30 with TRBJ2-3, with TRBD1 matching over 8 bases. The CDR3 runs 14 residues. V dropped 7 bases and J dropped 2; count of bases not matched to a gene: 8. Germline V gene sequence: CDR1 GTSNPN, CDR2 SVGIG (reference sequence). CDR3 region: CASGGKANTDTQYF. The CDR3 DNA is TGTGCCTCAGGGGGCAAGGCTAACACAGATACGCAGTATTTT.

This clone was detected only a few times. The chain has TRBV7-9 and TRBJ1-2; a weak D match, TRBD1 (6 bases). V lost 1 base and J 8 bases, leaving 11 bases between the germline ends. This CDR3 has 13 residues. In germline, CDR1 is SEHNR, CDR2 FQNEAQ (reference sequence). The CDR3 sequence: CASSLGTAGGYTF. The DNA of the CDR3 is TGTGCCAGCAGCTTAGGGACAGCGGGAGGCTACACCTTC.

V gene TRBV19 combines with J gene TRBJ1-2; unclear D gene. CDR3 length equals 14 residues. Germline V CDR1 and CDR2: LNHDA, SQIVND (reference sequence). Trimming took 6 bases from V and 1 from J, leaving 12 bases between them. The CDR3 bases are TGTGCCAGTAGGTCGCCAGGCGATAACTATGGCTACACCTTC. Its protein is CASRSPGDNYGYTF.

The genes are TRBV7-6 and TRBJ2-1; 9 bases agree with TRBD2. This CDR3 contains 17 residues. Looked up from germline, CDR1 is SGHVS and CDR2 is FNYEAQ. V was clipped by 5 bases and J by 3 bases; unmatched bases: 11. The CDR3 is CASSQSDIAGDYNEQFF. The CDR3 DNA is TGTGCCAGCAGCCAATCGGATATAGCGGGGGACTACAATGAGCAGTTCTTC.

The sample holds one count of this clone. The CDR3 nucleotides are TGTGCCAGCAGCCAAGAACTAGCGGGGAGTGCCTACGAGCAGTACTTC. This codes for CASSQELAGSAYEQYF. The rearrangement joins TRBV4-2 to TRBJ2-7; 10 bases map to TRBD2. Trimming took 0 bases from V and 2 from J; bases not matched to a gene: 4. Germline lookup yields CDR1 LGHNA and CDR2 YNFKEQ. The CDR3 has 16 amino acids.